These 4 T cell receptor beta chains were all obtained from the same sample, sequenced in a study of vaccination and CD4 T cells after COVID-19. No cognate antigen is known for these TCRs. Oncomine TCR Beta short-read sequencing was applied to DNA from cultured CD4+ T cells. From cultured CD4+ T cells, genomic DNA was extracted. TCRdb re-called the PCR reads through MiXCR, storing one row per CDR3 protein. Among about 6,800 distinct CDR3 sequences, roughly 33% were seen once, and the ten largest hold roughly 11%. Treatment given: approximately nine-day PBMC culture with coronavirus spike peptide pools or control peptides (ViraFEST assay). Pre-COVID-19 pandemic sampling (2011-2018) yielded the unexposed donor's CD4+ T cells. Sequencing was carried out using CD4+ T cells from blood, cultured in vitro. These TCRs come from a human donor in good health.

V gene TRBV20-1 combines with J gene TRBJ2-1; D is unresolved. Germline-derived CDR1 and CDR2 are DFQATT and SNEGSKA (reference sequence). The V gene lost 3 bases and the J gene lost 5 bases, with 5 bases spanning the gap. This CDR3 has 11 residues. The CDR3 region has the DNA TGCAGTGCTAGTTACGACAATGAGCAGTTCTTC. It specifies CSASYDNEQFF.

The chain couples TRBV6-7 to TRBJ2-1; D is perhaps TRBD2 (5 bases). TRBV6-7 is known as an ORF, though its function is uncertain. The CDR3 has 15 residues. V lost 0 bases and J lost 8, with 14 bases in between. CDR3 amino acids: CASSYSPTLVHEQFF. CDR3 DNA sequence: TGTGCCAGCAGTTACTCGCCAACACTAGTCCATGAGCAGTTCTTC.

This clonotype was observed a handful of times. This chain connects TRBV20-1 to TRBJ2-3, with TRBD2 matching 9 bases. The germline V gene has CDR1 DFQATT and CDR2 SNEGSKA (reference sequence). CDR3 length: 14 amino acids. V shed 5 bases and J 4 bases; nucleotides not matched to a gene: 7. The CDR3 spells CSAPSAGGADTQYF. The CDR3 DNA reads TGCAGTGCTCCCTCCGCGGGGGGGGCAGATACGCAGTATTTT.

The chain combines TRBV7-9 with TRBJ1-1; D not certain. The V gene's germline CDR1 is SEHNR and CDR2 FQNEAQ (reference sequence). Trimming shortened V by 5 bases and J by 3 bases, and 10 bases separated the two germline ends. This CDR3 has 13 residues. CDR3 region: CASSTGVYTEAFF. In DNA, the CDR3 is TGTGCCAGCAGCACCGGGGTGTACACTGAAGCTTTCTTT.